The rows below give T cell receptor beta chains drawn from one sample of a study of response to subunit inactivated influenza vaccine. TCRdb re-analysed the RT-PCR reads in MiXCR, keeping a single row per CDR3 protein. The sample has approximately 680,000 distinct CDR3 sequences; more than 15% are singletons. The sample here was PBMCs from blood, taken 11 to 12 days after vaccination. These receptors were collected from a man between 50 and 59 years old who received an inactivated influenza vaccine. CDR3s leave out the opening cysteine and the closing phenylalanine or tryptophan. Each record gives: J gene, V gene, CDR3 protein.

j_gene: TRBJ2-7; v_gene: TRBV6-5; CDR3aa: ASSYSLDPSRYEQY
j_gene: TRBJ1-3; v_gene: TRBV5-6; CDR3aa: ASSLKLHSGNTIY
j_gene: TRBJ2-1; v_gene: TRBV28; CDR3aa: ASSLYAGASYNEQF
j_gene: TRBJ2-7; v_gene: TRBV11-2; CDR3aa: ASSLGGTGGLEQY
j_gene: TRBJ1-2; v_gene: TRBV27; CDR3aa: ASSLMAGGGYT
j_gene: TRBJ2-2; v_gene: TRBV20-1; CDR3aa: SARTGTSGTGELF
j_gene: TRBJ2-3; v_gene: TRBV3-1; CDR3aa: ASSQERGEGTDTQY
j_gene: TRBJ2-5; v_gene: TRBV4-1; CDR3aa: ASSRYLGRQETQY
j_gene: TRBJ2-5; v_gene: TRBV6-2/TRBV6-3; CDR3aa: ASSSLTSGIKTQY
j_gene: TRBJ2-1; v_gene: TRBV10-3; CDR3aa: AINPSGVRGNEQF
j_gene: TRBJ2-2; v_gene: TRBV2; CDR3aa: ASTVVAAPNTGELF
j_gene: TRBJ2-6; v_gene: TRBV20-1; CDR3aa: SATSGAGANVLT
j_gene: TRBJ2-1; v_gene: TRBV6-6; CDR3aa: ASSDAGTEQF
j_gene: TRBJ2-1; v_gene: TRBV11-1; CDR3aa: ASSFSVLTSGTRSYNEQF
j_gene: TRBJ2-3; v_gene: TRBV27; CDR3aa: ASSSSGSDDTDTQY
j_gene: TRBJ2-7; v_gene: TRBV5-1; CDR3aa: ASSLGTSKYEQY
j_gene: TRBJ1-1; v_gene: TRBV6-1; CDR3aa: ASKADRGMNTEAF
j_gene: TRBJ2-6; v_gene: TRBV9; CDR3aa: ASSAGLRSSGANVLT
j_gene: TRBJ2-7; v_gene: TRBV20-1; CDR3aa: SARVIGGLSYEQY
j_gene: TRBJ2-5; v_gene: TRBV3-1; CDR3aa: ASSQAFVTQY
j_gene: TRBJ2-2; v_gene: TRBV6-2/TRBV6-3; CDR3aa: ASRGLAGVNTGELF
j_gene: TRBJ1-2; v_gene: TRBV9; CDR3aa: ASSVGDSQRYGYT
j_gene: TRBJ2-1; v_gene: TRBV20-1; CDR3aa: SAVAGTGYNEQF
j_gene: TRBJ2-1; v_gene: TRBV7-9; CDR3aa: ASSLRGTRNNEQF
j_gene: TRBJ2-1; v_gene: TRBV7-3; CDR3aa: ASSLTVLAGIGEQF
j_gene: TRBJ1-5; v_gene: TRBV18; CDR3aa: ASSPKGSWNQPQH
j_gene: TRBJ2-7; v_gene: TRBV20-1; CDR3aa: SPKNGVYEQY
j_gene: TRBJ2-1; v_gene: TRBV16; CDR3aa: ASSQRHLAGLNEQF
j_gene: TRBJ2-7; v_gene: TRBV9; CDR3aa: ASSSLSGGSDEQY